These 27 T cell receptor beta chains share one sample of origin, sequenced in a study of shared clonotypes between healthy human individuals. Naive CD8 cells, CD45RO-negative and positively selected for CCR7, excluded terminally differentiated effector memory CD45RA+ cells. TCRdb keeps only in-frame clones here, not all; method: immunoSEQ multiplex PCR. The table includes about 2.1 million clones, around 95% detected once. The material sequenced was naive CD8+ T cells from PBMCs. These TCRs come from a man aged 18 to 35 in good health. Some clones in this sample may be carry-over from other donors' samples.

This clone was seen once. The gene calls are TRBV28 and TRBJ2-7; 10 bases are a match to TRBD2. Unmatched junction bases numbered 7, after V lost 6 bases and J lost 2 bases. The CDR3 loop spans 15 amino acids. From germline, CDR1 is MDHEN and CDR2 SYDVKM. CDR3 protein: CASRVLAGITYEQYF. The CDR3 nucleotides are TGTGCCAGCAGAGTACTAGCGGGAATTACCTACGAGCAGTACTTC.

This chain connects TRBV7-8 to TRBJ2-7; D is possibly TRBD2 (6 bases). Per the germline V gene, CDR1 is SGHVS and CDR2 is FQNEAQ. The CDR3 loop spans 14 amino acids. Trimming cost V 1 base and J 9 bases, with 16 bases left between them. The CDR3, as DNA: TGTGCCAGCAGCTTAGTCTTAGAAGGGGACTTGCAGTACTTC. Translated: CASSLVLEGDLQYF.

The rearrangement links TRBV14 to TRBJ2-2; 10 bases agree with TRBD2. In germline, CDR1 is SGHDN, CDR2 FVKESK. This CDR3 region has 17 residues. Unmatched junction bases numbered 6, after V lost 3 bases and J lost 2 bases. The CDR3 is CASSHGASGGNTGELFF. In nucleotides, the CDR3 is TGTGCCAGCAGCCATGGGGCTAGCGGGGGTAACACCGGGGAGCTGTTTTTT. The entire variable domain, with the rest obtained from reference TRBV14 and TRBJ2-2, is as follows: EAGVTQFPSHSVIEKGQTVTLRCDPISGHDNLYWYRRVMGKEIKFLLHFVKESKQDESGMPNNRFLAERTGGTYSTLKVQPAELEDSGVYFCASSHGASGGNTGELFFGEGSRLTVL.

The V gene is TRBV11-3, the J gene TRBJ1-5, with 12 bases that match TRBD1. J was trimmed by 2 bases and V by 5 bases; bases with no gene match: 10. This CDR3 spans 18 amino acids. CDR1 SGHNT and CDR2 YENEEA come from the germline V gene. CDR3 region: CASSPPGQGAWGNQPQHF. The CDR3 nucleotides are TGTGCCAGCAGCCCACCGGGACAGGGGGCGTGGGGCAATCAGCCCCAGCATTTT. The full variable domain, completed using reference TRBV11-3 and TRBJ1-5, is EAGVVQSPRYKIIEKKQPVAFWCNPISGHNTLYWYLQNLGQGPELLIRYENEEAVDDSQLPKDRFSAERLKGVDSTLKIQPAELGDSAVYLCASSPPGQGAWGNQPQHFGDGTRLSIL.

This chain uses TRBV9 with TRBJ1-2; a possible D gene is TRBD1 (5 bases). The germline gives CDR1 SGDLS, CDR2 YYNGEE. This CDR3 has 14 amino acids. V was shortened by 4 bases and J by 8 bases, with 18 bases between the two germline ends. The CDR3 DNA reads TGTGCCAGCAGCCCAGGACCGGAAAGGGACGGCTACACCTTC. Translated: CASSPGPERDGYTF.

The chain has TRBV13 and TRBJ1-2; D ambiguous. Germline-derived CDR1 and CDR2 are PRHDT and FYEKMQ (reference sequence). V was clipped by 4 bases and J by 4 bases, with 16 bases between them. CDR3 length: 15 amino acids. CDR3 coding DNA: TGTGCCAGCAGCTCTGAGGGAGGACCGATCTATGGCTACACCTTC. As protein: CASSSEGGPIYGYTF.

The chain has TRBV5-6 and TRBJ2-2, with D hard to call. The CDR3 spans 11 residues. Germline CDR1 and CDR2: SGHDT and YYEEEE. The ends were cut back, 4 bases at V and 3 bases at J, with 1 base in the middle. In nucleotides, the CDR3 is TGTGCCAGCAGCCACACCGGGGAGCTGTTTTTT. This sequence encodes CASSHTGELFF.

The sample holds one count of this clone. The chain recombines TRBV27 with TRBJ2-7; 8 bases agree with TRBD2. Trimming cost V 6 bases and J 3 bases; bases outside gene matches: 7. Per germline, CDR1 MNHEY and CDR2 SMNVEV (reference sequence). The CDR3 sequence is 14 residues long. CDR3 sequence: CASRSLAGNYEQYF. CDR3 DNA sequence: TGTGCCAGCAGATCCTTAGCGGGGAACTACGAGCAGTACTTC.

The genes are TRBV6-6 and TRBJ2-7; a weak D match, TRBD2 (6 bases). V lost 4 bases and J 4 bases, leaving 14 bases between the germline ends. Looked up from germline, CDR1 is MNHNY and CDR2 is SVGAGI (reference sequence). The CDR3 is 14 residues long. CDR3 residues: CASSSGLGLYEQYF. In DNA form, the CDR3 reads TGTGCCAGCAGTTCGGGACTGGGCCTTTACGAGCAGTACTTC.

The genes are TRBV7-2 and TRBJ2-7, with D perhaps assigned TRBD1 or TRBD2 (5 bases each). The CDR3 totals 15 residues. The V gene lost 1 base and the J gene lost 0 bases, with 10 bases spanning the gap. In germline, CDR1 is SGHTA, CDR2 FQGNSA. Here the CDR3 reads CASSLVGGNSYEQYF. CDR3 DNA sequence: TGTGCCAGCAGCTTAGTTGGGGGTAACTCCTACGAGCAGTACTTC.

Notes on this clone: This sample also contains other DNA sequences that code for the same CDR3. CDR3 sequence: CASSSTGGGTEAFF. The CDR3 bases are TGTGCCAGCAGCTCGACAGGGGGTGGCACTGAAGCTTTCTTT. The V gene is TRBV7-3, the J gene TRBJ1-1; the match to TRBD1 covers 9 bases. Germline assignment: CDR1 SGHTA and CDR2 FQGTGA. Losses at the gene ends were 4 bases for V and 4 bases for J; bases not matched to a gene: 4. The CDR3 loop spans 14 amino acids.

The CDR3 is CASGRGQGYNEQFF. In DNA, the CDR3 is TGTGCCAGCGGGCGGGGACAGGGATACAATGAGCAGTTCTTC. The chain uses TRBV2 and TRBJ2-1, with 9 nucleotides matching TRBD1. CDR1 and CDR2 (germline): SNHLY, FYNNEI. Unmatched junction bases numbered 6, after V lost 8 bases and J lost 4 bases. The CDR3 spans 14 residues.

Only one count was recorded for this clone. The rearrangement joins TRBV6-1 to TRBJ1-5; D not certain. Per germline, CDR1 MNHNS and CDR2 SASEGT. Trimming removed 8 bases from V and 4 bases from J, with 9 bases in between. The CDR3 has 12 amino acids. CDR3 sequence reads: CASRLLNQPQHF. In DNA form, the CDR3 reads TGTGCCAGCCGACTACTTAATCAGCCCCAGCATTTT.

This clone came up once. The chain combines TRBV9 with TRBJ2-5; 12 nucleotides agree with TRBD1. The CDR3 has 16 residues. CDR1 and CDR2 (germline): SGDLS, YYNGEE. J gave up 5 bases and V 0 bases, and 5 bases lay outside the gene matches. The CDR3 nucleotides read TGTGCCAGCAGCGTAGAGGGACAGGGGGCTTCGGAGACCCAGTACTTC. It encodes CASSVEGQGASETQYF.

The gene calls are TRBV15 and TRBJ2-5; a possible D gene is TRBD2 (6 bases). Judging by the DNA end, TRBJ2-7 fits better; the J call may be wrong. The CDR3 is 16 residues long. CDR1 and CDR2 from the germline V gene are LNHNV and YYDKDF (reference sequence). CDR3 region: CATSRAIREAGYEQYF. In nucleotides, the CDR3 is TGTGCCACCAGCAGAGCGATAAGGGAAGCGGGTTACGAGCAGTACTTC.

J is TRBJ2-7 and V is TRBV4-1; 7 bases are shared with TRBD1. This CDR3 spans 14 amino acids. The germline gives CDR1 MGHRA, CDR2 YSYEKL. V shed 3 bases, J shed 3 bases, and the junction held 5 bases outside the gene matches. Written as DNA, the CDR3 is TGCGCCAGCAGCCATGGGCAGGGGGACTACGAGCAGTACTTC. This gives the protein CASSHGQGDYEQYF.

This rearrangement joins TRBV28 to TRBJ2-2, with 11 bases identical to TRBD2. The CDR3 loop spans 16 amino acids. Germline values: CDR1 MDHEN, CDR2 SYDVKM. J lost 7 bases, V lost 5 bases, and 9 bases had no gene match. DNA for the CDR3: TGTGCCAGCAGTCTACCTACTAGCGGGAGTATCGGGGAGCTGTTTTTT. Its protein product is CASSLPTSGSIGELFF.

With regard to this clone: The sample carries other DNA sequences with the same CDR3. This chain joins TRBV11-2 and TRBJ2-7; D remains ambiguous. This CDR3 contains 12 residues. Trimming took off 1 base at V and 6 bases at J, with 7 bases between the two ends. From germline, CDR1 is SGHAT and CDR2 FQNNGV. CDR3 DNA sequence: TGTGCCAGCAGCTTAGTGGGCGGCGAGCAGTACTTC. Translation gives CASSLVGGEQYF.

In DNA, the CDR3 is TGTGCCAGCAGTTTCCGGGCAGACTACGAGCAGTACTTC. Translated: CASSFRADYEQYF. V usage is TRBV27 and J usage is TRBJ2-7; D is unresolved. V lost 3 bases to trimming and J lost 3 bases, with 9 bases between them. There are 13 residues in the CDR3. CDR1 is MNHEY and CDR2 is SMNVEV in the germline V gene (reference sequence).

V is TRBV11-2 and J is TRBJ2-7, with 10 bases lining up with TRBD2. The length of the CDR3 is 17 residues. V trimming: 5 bases; J trimming: 4 bases; junction bases outside the gene matches: 14. Germline lookup yields CDR1 SGHAT and CDR2 FQNNGV. CDR3 nucleotides: TGTGCCAGCAGCCCTAAAGTCCGGACTAGCGGTACATACGAGCAGTACTTC. This gives the protein CASSPKVRTSGTYEQYF.

V gene TRBV19 combines with J gene TRBJ2-2; D possibly corresponds to TRBD2 (6 bases). V lost 0 bases, J lost 4 bases, and 12 bases lay in between. The CDR3 consists of 16 residues. CDR1 is LNHDA, CDR2 SQIVND, per germline (reference sequence). The CDR3 DNA sequence: TGTGCCAGTAGTATAGATAGGAGGGCGGGCACCGGGGAGCTGTTTTTT. This codes for CASSIDRRAGTGELFF.

The V and J genes are TRBV5-5 and TRBJ1-2, with no clear D. This CDR3 is 13 amino acids long. Trimming shortened V by 4 bases and J by 5 bases, and 12 bases separated the two germline ends. The germline CDR1 and CDR2 sequences are SGHKS and YYEKEE (reference sequence). The CDR3 reads CASSPRTDYGYTF. As DNA, the CDR3 is TGTGCCAGCAGCCCACGGACGGATTATGGCTACACCTTC.

The V call is TRBV7-8, the J call TRBJ2-7, with D tentatively TRBD1 (6 bases). CDR1 and CDR2 from the germline V gene are SGHVS and FQNEAQ. The CDR3 runs to 15 residues. Between the trimmed V and J ends, which lost 1 base and 2 bases, there was a span of 12 bases. CDR3 nucleotide sequence: TGTGCCAGCAGCTTAGTAGGGGGAACGGCCTACGAGCAGTACTTC. This sequence encodes CASSLVGGTAYEQYF.

The rearrangement joins TRBV7-9 to TRBJ2-5, with a weak D call TRBD1 (6 bases). Germline V gene sequence: CDR1 SEHNR, CDR2 FQNEAQ (reference sequence). This CDR3 is 18 amino acids long. V gave up 1 base and J gave up 2 bases, with 20 bases separating them. The CDR3 DNA sequence: TGTGCCAGCAGCTTAGGTCCCAGACAGGATCCACCTCAAGAGACCCAGTACTTC. Translation gives CASSLGPRQDPPQETQYF.

This sequence joins TRBV19 and TRBJ1-1, with unresolved D. The germline V and J ends were trimmed by 5 bases and 3 bases, with 10 bases remaining between them. The CDR3 totals 13 residues. Germline V CDR1 and CDR2: LNHDA, SQIVND (reference sequence). The CDR3: CASSQGEDTEAFF. CDR3 DNA: TGTGCCAGTAGTCAAGGAGAGGACACTGAAGCTTTCTTT.

The chain recombines TRBV19 with TRBJ2-7; D might be TRBD2 (5 bases). Germline CDR1 and CDR2: LNHDA and SQIVND (reference sequence). The CDR3 is 14 residues long. V was cut by 5 bases and J by 5 bases, with 16 bases left in between. DNA for the CDR3: TGTGCCAGTAGTGGGCGAGGGCTTGAGGACGAGCAGTACTTC. Translated: CASSGRGLEDEQYF. Full variable domain (rest looked up from reference TRBV19 and TRBJ2-7): DGGITQSPKYLFRKEGQNVTLSCEQNLNHDAMYWYRQDPGQGLRLIYYSQIVNDFQKGDIAEGYSVSREKKESFPLTVTSAQKNPTAFYLCASSGRGLEDEQYFGPGTRLTVT.

The gene calls are TRBV29-1 and TRBJ1-2; D not resolved. In germline, CDR1 is SQVTM, CDR2 ANQGSEA. The CDR3 has 11 residues. The ends were cut back, 7 bases at V and 4 bases at J, with 10 bases in the middle. The CDR3 DNA reads as TGCAGCGGGGTCGTAGGCTATGGCTACACCTTC. The encoded protein is CSGVVGYGYTF.